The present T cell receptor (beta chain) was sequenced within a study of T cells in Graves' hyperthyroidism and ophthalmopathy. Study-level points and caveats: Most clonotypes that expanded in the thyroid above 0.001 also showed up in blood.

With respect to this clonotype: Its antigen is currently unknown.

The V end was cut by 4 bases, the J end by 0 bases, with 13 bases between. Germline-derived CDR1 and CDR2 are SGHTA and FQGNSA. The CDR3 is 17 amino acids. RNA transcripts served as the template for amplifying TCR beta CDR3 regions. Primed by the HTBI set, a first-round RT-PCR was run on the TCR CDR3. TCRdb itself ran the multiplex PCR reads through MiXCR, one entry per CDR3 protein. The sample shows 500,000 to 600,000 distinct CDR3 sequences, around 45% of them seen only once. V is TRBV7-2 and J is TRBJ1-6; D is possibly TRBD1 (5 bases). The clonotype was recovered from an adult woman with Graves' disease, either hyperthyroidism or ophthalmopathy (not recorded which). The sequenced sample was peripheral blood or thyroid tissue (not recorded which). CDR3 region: CASSSPTASSYNSPLHF. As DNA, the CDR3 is TGTGCCAGCAGCTCACCGACAGCCAGCTCCTATAATTCACCCCTCCACTTT.